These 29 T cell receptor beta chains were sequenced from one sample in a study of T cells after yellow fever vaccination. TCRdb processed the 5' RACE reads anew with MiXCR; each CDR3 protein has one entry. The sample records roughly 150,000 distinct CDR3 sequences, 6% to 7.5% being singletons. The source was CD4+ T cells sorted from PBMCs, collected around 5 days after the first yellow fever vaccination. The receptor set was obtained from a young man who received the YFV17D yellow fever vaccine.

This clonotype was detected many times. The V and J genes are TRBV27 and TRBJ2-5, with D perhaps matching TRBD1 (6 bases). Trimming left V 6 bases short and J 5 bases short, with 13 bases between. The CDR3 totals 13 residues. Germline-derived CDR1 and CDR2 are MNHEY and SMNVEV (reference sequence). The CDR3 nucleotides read TGTGCCAGCAGGCACACAGGGCAGGAGACCCAGTACTTC. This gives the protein CASRHTGQETQYF.

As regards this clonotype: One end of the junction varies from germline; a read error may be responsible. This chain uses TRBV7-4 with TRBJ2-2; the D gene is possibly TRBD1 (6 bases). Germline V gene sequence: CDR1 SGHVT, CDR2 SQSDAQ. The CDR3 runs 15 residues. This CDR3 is CACSRGTWNTGELFF. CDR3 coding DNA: TGTGCCTGCAGCCGAGGGACATGGAACACCGGGGAGCTGTTTTTT. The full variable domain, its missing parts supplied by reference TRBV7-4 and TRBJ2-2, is GAGVSQSPRYKVAKRGRDVALRCDSISGHVTLYWYRQTLGQGSEVLTYSQSDAQRDKSGRPSGRFSAERPERSVSTLKIQRTEQGDSAVYLCACSRGTWNTGELFFGEGSRLTVL.

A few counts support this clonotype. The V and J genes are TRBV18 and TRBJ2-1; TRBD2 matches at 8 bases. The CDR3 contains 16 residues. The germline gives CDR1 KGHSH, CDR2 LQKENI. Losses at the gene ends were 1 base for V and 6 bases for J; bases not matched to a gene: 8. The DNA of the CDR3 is TGTGCCAGCTCACCACAGGCGGGACTAGGCGGCAATGAGCAGTTCTTC. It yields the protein CASSPQAGLGGNEQFF.

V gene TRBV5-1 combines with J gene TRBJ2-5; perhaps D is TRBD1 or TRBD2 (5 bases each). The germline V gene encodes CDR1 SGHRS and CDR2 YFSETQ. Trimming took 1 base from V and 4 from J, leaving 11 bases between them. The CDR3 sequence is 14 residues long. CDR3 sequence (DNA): TGCGCCAGCAGCTTGAAGTTGGGGGTAGAGACCCAGTACTTC. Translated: CASSLKLGVETQYF. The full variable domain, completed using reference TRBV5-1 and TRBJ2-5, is KAGVTQTPRYLIKTRGQQVTLSCSPISGHRSVSWYQQTPGQGLQFLFEYFSETQRNKGNFPGRFSGRQFSNSRSEMNVSTLELGDSALYLCASSLKLGVETQYFGPGTRLLVL.

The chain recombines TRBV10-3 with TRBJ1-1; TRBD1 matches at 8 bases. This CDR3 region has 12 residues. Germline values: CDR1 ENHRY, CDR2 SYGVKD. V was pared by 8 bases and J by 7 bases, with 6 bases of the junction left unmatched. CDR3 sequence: CAISSGTGEAFF. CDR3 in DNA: TGTGCCATCTCATCAGGGACAGGTGAAGCTTTCTTT.

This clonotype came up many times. The CDR3 loop reads CASSLRDRGYEQYF. The DNA for the CDR3 is TGTGCCAGCAGCCTCCGGGACAGGGGGTACGAGCAGTACTTC. This chain links TRBV12-3 or TRBV12-4 with TRBJ2-7; the match to TRBD1 covers 11 bases. The CDR3 contains 14 residues. The V segment lost 6 bases and the J segment 4 bases; nucleotides outside the gene matches: 5.

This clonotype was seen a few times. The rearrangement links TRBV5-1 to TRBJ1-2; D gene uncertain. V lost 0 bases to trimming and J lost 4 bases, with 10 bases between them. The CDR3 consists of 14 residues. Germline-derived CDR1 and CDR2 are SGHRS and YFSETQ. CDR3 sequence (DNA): TGCGCCAGCAGCTTGGATATGGAAGGCTATGGCTACACCTTC. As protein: CASSLDMEGYGYTF.

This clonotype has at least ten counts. The CDR3 protein is CASSLAAPVGTGELFF. The CDR3 nucleotides are TGTGCCAGCAGCTTAGCCGCACCAGTGGGAACCGGGGAGCTGTTTTTT. This chain joins TRBV7-6 and TRBJ2-2; D not certain. The CDR3 is 16 amino acids. V gave up 0 bases and J gave up 5 bases, with 13 bases separating them. Germline CDR1 reads SGHVS; CDR2 reads FNYEAQ.

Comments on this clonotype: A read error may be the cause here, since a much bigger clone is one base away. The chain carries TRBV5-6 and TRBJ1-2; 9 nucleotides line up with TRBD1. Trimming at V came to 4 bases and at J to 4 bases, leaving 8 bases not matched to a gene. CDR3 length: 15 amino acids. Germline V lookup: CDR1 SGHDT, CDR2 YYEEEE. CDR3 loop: CASSPRTGATYGYTF. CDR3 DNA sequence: TGTGCCAGCAGCCCGCGGACAGGGGCTACCTATGGCTACACCTTC.

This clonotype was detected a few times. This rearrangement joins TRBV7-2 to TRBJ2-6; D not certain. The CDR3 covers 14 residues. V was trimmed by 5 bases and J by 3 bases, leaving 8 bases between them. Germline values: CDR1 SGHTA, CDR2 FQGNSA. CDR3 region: CASSQRYGANVLTF. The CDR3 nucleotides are TGTGCCAGCAGCCAACGTTATGGGGCCAACGTCCTGACTTTC.

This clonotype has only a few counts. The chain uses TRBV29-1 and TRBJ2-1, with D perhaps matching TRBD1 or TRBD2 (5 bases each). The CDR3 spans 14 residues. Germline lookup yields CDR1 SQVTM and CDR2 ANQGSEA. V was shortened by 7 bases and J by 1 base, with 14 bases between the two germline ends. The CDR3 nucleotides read TGCAGCGGAACCGGGACCCCGTCCTACAATGAGCAGTTCTTC. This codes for CSGTGTPSYNEQFF.

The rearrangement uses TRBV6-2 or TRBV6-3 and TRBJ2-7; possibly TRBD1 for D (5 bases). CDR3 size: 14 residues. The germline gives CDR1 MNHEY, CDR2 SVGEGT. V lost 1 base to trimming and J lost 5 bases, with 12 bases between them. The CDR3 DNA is TGTGCCAGCAGTTACTTGCCCAGGGATAACGAGCAGTACTTC. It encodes CASSYLPRDNEQYF.

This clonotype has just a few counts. CDR3 nucleotide sequence: TGTGCCAGCAGTTACCCGACCGGGAGGGGAGCTTTCTTT. Protein sequence: CASSYPTGRGAFF. This rearrangement joins TRBV6-6 to TRBJ1-1; perhaps TRBD1 as D (5 bases). Trimming cost V 2 bases and J 10 bases, with 14 bases left between them. Per germline, CDR1 MNHNY and CDR2 SVGAGI (reference sequence). The CDR3 length is 13 residues.

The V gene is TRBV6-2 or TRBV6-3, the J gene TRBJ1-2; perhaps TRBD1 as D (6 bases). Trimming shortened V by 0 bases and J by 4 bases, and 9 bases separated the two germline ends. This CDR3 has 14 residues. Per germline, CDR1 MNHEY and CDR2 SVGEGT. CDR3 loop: CASSYSRGPYGYTF. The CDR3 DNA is TGTGCCAGCAGTTACTCGCGGGGGCCCTATGGCTACACCTTC.

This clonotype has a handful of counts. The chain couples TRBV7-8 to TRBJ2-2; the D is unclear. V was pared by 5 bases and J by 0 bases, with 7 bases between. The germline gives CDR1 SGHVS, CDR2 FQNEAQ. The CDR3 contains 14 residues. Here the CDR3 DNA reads TGTGCCAGCAGCGCAGTCGCGAACACCGGGGAGCTGTTTTTT. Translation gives CASSAVANTGELFF. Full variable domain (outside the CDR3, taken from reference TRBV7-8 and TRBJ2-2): GAGVSQSPRYKVAKRGQDVALRCDPISGHVSLFWYQQALGQGPEFLTYFQNEAQLDKSGLPSDRFFAERPEGSVSTLKIQRTQQEDSAVYLCASSAVANTGELFFGEGSRLTVL.

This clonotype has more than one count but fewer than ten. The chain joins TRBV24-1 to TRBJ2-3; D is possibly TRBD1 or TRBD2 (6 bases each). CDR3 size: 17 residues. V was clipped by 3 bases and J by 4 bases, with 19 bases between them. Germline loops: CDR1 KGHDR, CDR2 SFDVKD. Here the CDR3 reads CATSDPAQTGAPDTQYF. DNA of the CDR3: TGTGCCACCAGTGATCCAGCTCAAACGGGGGCCCCAGATACGCAGTATTTT.

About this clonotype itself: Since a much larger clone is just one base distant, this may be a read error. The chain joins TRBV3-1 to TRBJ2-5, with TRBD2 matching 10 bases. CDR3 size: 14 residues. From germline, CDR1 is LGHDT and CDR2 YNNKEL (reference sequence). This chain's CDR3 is CACSLPSGGETQYF. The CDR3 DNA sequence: TGTGCCTGCAGCCTCCCTAGCGGGGGCGAGACCCAGTACTTC.

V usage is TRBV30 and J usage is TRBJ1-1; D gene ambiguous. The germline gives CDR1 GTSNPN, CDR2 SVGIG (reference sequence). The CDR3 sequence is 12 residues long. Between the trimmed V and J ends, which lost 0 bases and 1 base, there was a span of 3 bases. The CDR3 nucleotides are TGTGCCTGGAGTGTAAGGAACACTGAAGCTTTCTTT. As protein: CAWSVRNTEAFF.

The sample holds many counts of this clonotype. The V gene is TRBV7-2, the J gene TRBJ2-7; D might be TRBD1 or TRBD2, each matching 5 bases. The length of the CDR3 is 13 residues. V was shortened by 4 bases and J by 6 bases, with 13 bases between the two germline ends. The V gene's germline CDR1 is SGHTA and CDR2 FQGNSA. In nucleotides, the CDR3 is TGTGCCAGCAGCTCGAGGGGTCAGGGCGAGCAGTACTTC. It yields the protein CASSSRGQGEQYF.

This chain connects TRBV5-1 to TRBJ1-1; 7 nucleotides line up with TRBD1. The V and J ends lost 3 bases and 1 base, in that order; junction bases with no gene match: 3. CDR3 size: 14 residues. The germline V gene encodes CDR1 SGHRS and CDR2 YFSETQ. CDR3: CASSYWTGNTEAFF. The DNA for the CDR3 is TGCGCCAGCAGCTACTGGACAGGGAACACTGAAGCTTTCTTT.

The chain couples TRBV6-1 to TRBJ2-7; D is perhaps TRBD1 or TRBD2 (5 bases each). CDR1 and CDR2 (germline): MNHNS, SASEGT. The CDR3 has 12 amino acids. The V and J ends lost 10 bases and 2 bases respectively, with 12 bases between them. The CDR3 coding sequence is TGTGCCACCGGGACGTATCCCTACGAGCAGTACGTC. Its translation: CATGTYPYEQYV.

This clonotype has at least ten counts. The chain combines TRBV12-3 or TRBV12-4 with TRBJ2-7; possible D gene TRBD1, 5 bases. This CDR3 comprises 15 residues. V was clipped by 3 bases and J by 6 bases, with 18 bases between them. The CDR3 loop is CASSFRSTSRGEQYF. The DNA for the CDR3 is TGTGCCAGCAGTTTTAGGTCAACCTCAAGGGGCGAGCAGTACTTC.

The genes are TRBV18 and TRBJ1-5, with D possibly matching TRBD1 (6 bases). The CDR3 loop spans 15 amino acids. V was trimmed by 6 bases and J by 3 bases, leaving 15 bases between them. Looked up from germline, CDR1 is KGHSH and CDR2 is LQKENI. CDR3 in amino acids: CASSAPDSFNQPQHF. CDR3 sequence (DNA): TGTGCCAGCTCCGCCCCGGACAGCTTCAATCAGCCCCAGCATTTT.

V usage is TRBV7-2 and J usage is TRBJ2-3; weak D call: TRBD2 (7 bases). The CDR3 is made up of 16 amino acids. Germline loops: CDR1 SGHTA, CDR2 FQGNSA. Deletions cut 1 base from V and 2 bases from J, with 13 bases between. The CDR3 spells CASSLVGGAPTDTQYF. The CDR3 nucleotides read TGTGCCAGCAGCTTAGTGGGGGGGGCCCCCACAGATACGCAGTATTTT.

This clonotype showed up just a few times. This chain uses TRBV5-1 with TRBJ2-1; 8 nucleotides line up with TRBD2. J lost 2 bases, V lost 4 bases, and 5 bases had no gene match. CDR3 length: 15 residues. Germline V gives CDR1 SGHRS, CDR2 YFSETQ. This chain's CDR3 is CASSPGGGTYNEQFF. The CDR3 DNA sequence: TGCGCCAGCAGCCCGGGGGGGGGTACCTACAATGAGCAGTTCTTC.

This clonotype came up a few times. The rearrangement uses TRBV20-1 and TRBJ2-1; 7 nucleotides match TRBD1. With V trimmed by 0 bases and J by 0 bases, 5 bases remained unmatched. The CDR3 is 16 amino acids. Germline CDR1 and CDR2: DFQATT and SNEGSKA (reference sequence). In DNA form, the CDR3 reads TGCAGTGCTAGAGACGGGACAGCGAGCTCCTACAATGAGCAGTTCTTC. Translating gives CSARDGTASSYNEQFF.

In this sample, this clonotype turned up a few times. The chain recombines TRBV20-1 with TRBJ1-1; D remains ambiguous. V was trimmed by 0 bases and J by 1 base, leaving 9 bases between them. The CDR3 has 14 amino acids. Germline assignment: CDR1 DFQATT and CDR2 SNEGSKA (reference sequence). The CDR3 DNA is TGCAGTGCTAGAGATCGCCGTGGGAACACTGAAGCTTTCTTT. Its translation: CSARDRRGNTEAFF.

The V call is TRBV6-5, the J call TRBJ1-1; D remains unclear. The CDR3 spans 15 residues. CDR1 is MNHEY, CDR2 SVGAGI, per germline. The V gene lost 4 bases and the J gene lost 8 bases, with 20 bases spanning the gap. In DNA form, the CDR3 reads TGTGCCAGCAGTTCCGCAGGAGGCGGCAAATCAGAAGCTTTCTTT. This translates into CASSSAGGGKSEAFF.

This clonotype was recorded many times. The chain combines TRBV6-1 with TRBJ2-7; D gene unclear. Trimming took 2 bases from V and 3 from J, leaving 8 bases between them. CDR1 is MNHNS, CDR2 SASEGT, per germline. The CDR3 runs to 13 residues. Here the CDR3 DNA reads TGTGCCAGCAGTGAATTTGACGGCTACGAGCAGTACGTC. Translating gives CASSEFDGYEQYV.